Following are 28 T cell receptor beta chains from one sample sequenced in a study of control samples from healthy donors and cancer patients. Method: immunoSEQ multiplex PCR; TCRdb's copy keeps in-frame clones and lacks some. The repertoire holds 230,000 or so clones, with 90% to 95% as singletons. Input material: blood. Receptors were obtained from a man aged 50 or older in good health.

V gene TRBV6-6 combines with J gene TRBJ2-2; D is unclear. Germline values: CDR1 MNHNY, CDR2 SVGAGI (reference sequence). Trimming removed 4 bases at V and 8 bases at J, with 20 bases between. The CDR3 has 16 amino acids. The CDR3 DNA reads TGTGCCAGCAGTTTGGACGGGTCCTTCCTTCAAGGGGAGCTGTTTTTT. It is translated as CASSLDGSFLQGELFF.

The V call is TRBV7-8, the J call TRBJ1-2, with D hard to call. The CDR3 is 12 residues long. V lost 5 bases to trimming and J lost 7 bases, with 11 bases between them. CDR1 is SGHVS and CDR2 is FQNEAQ in the germline V gene. The CDR3 loop is CASSHGLVGYTF. CDR3 in DNA: TGTGCCAGCAGCCATGGGCTCGTTGGCTACACCTTC.

This chain uses TRBV10-3 with TRBJ1-5; 12 bases fit TRBD1. Per the germline V gene, CDR1 is ENHRY and CDR2 is SYGVKD. The CDR3 totals 16 residues. The V segment lost 6 bases and the J segment 0 bases; nucleotides outside the gene matches: 3. The CDR3 sequence: CAISRDRGHSNQPQHF. CDR3 nucleotide sequence: TGTGCCATCAGCAGGGACAGGGGGCATAGCAATCAGCCCCAGCATTTT.

The chain has TRBV4-3 and TRBJ2-3, with D uncertain. Trimming cost V 0 bases and J 3 bases, with 10 bases left between them. Germline CDR1 and CDR2: LGHNA and YSLEER. The CDR3 runs to 15 residues. CDR3 in DNA: TGCGCCAGCAGCCAAGACGCTATAGTAACAGATACGCAGTATTTT. It is translated as CASSQDAIVTDTQYF.

This chain connects TRBV28 to TRBJ2-2, with D maybe TRBD1 (5 bases). CDR3 length: 20 residues. Germline lookup yields CDR1 MDHEN and CDR2 SYDVKM. The germline V and J ends were trimmed by 0 bases and 0 bases, with 20 bases remaining between them. The CDR3 region is CASSLWQGTTTTTNTGELFF. The CDR3 coding sequence is TGTGCCAGCAGTTTATGGCAGGGTACAACCACCACGACGAACACCGGGGAGCTGTTTTTT.

The chain carries TRBV28 and TRBJ2-3; D tentatively reads TRBD1 or TRBD2 (6 bases each). This CDR3 region has 16 residues. The V end was cut by 7 bases, the J end by 3 bases, with 20 bases between. Germline V lookup: CDR1 MDHEN, CDR2 SYDVKM. CDR3 sequence: CASTVTGAGKTDTQYF. CDR3 sequence (DNA): TGTGCCAGCACCGTTACGGGGGCAGGGAAGACAGATACGCAGTATTTT.

The J gene is TRBJ2-1, the V gene TRBV7-9; D is possibly TRBD1 (6 bases). This CDR3 is built from 13 residues. The V gene's germline CDR1 is SEHNR and CDR2 FQNEAQ (reference sequence). Between the trimmed V and J ends, which lost 4 bases and 7 bases, there was a span of 11 bases. The CDR3 nucleotides are TGTGCCAGCAGCTCCCCCAGGGGAAATGAGCAGTTCTTC. As protein: CASSSPRGNEQFF. The variable domain in full, completed from reference TRBV7-9 and TRBJ2-1, reads DTGVSQNPRHKITKRGQNVTFRCDPISEHNRLYWYRQTLGQGPEFLTYFQNEAQLEKSRLLSDRFSAERPKGSFSTLEIQRTEQGDSAMYLCASSSPRGNEQFFGPGTRLTVL.

In DNA form, the CDR3 reads TGTGCCAGCAGTTACTCACAAGTTAACAATTCACCCCTCCACTTT. This codes for CASSYSQVNNSPLHF. V gene TRBV6-5 combines with J gene TRBJ1-6; no reliable D call. There are 15 residues in the CDR3. Germline CDR1 is MNHEY and CDR2 is SVGAGI. Trimming took off 0 bases at V and 7 bases at J, with 10 bases between the two ends.

This chain connects TRBV6-6 to TRBJ1-5; 10 positions agree with TRBD1. In germline, CDR1 is MNHNY, CDR2 SVGAGI (reference sequence). This CDR3 has 14 amino acids. V gave up 5 bases and J gave up 10 bases; unmatched junction bases: 8. In DNA form, the CDR3 reads TGTGCCAGCAGTCCAGGACAGGGGGAGAAACCCCAGCATTTT. Protein: CASSPGQGEKPQHF.

This rearrangement joins TRBV28 to TRBJ1-5; D call uncertain. Germline CDR1 MDHEN, CDR2 SYDVKM. The CDR3 length is 14 residues. Trimming left V 10 bases short and J 0 bases short, with 13 bases between. CDR3 sequence reads: CATAASVSNQPQHF. Written as DNA, the CDR3 is TGTGCCACCGCGGCTAGCGTTAGCAATCAGCCCCAGCATTTT.

The J gene is TRBJ2-3, the V gene TRBV5-1, with D tentatively TRBD2 (5 bases). Germline CDR1 reads SGHRS; CDR2 reads YFSETQ. The CDR3 is made up of 16 amino acids. V lost 4 bases to trimming and J lost 0 bases, with 15 bases between them. CDR3 nucleotides: TGCGCCAGCAGCCCCTCGGGAAGAACTAGCACAGATACGCAGTATTTT. Encoded protein: CASSPSGRTSTDTQYF.

The V call is TRBV6-5, the J call TRBJ2-7; the D is unclear. V lost 6 bases and J lost 0, with 12 bases in between. CDR1 and CDR2 from the germline V gene are MNHEY and SVGAGI. CDR3 length: 14 amino acids. This CDR3 reads CASRKTLASYEQYF. The DNA of the CDR3 is TGTGCCAGCAGGAAGACATTGGCCTCCTACGAGCAGTACTTC.

The chain carries TRBV14 and TRBJ2-1; D is unresolved. The CDR3 is made up of 11 amino acids. The V gene's germline CDR1 is SGHDN and CDR2 FVKESK. The germline V and J ends were trimmed by 1 base and 8 bases, with 3 bases remaining between them. CDR3 sequence: CASSQGDEQFF. The CDR3 region has the DNA TGTGCCAGCAGCCAAGGCGATGAGCAGTTCTTC.

The rearrangement joins TRBV5-1 to TRBJ2-1; D unclear. V gave up 2 bases and J gave up 9 bases, with 12 bases separating them. CDR1 is SGHRS and CDR2 is YFSETQ in the germline V gene. The CDR3 covers 13 residues. The CDR3 DNA is TGCGCCAGCAGCTTCGGCACCTCCGGTGAGCAGTTCTTC. Its protein product is CASSFGTSGEQFF. The complete variable domain, with remaining parts taken from reference TRBV5-1 and TRBJ2-1, reads KAGVTQTPRYLIKTRGQQVTLSCSPISGHRSVSWYQQTPGQGLQFLFEYFSETQRNKGNFPGRFSGRQFSNSRSEMNVSTLELGDSALYLCASSFGTSGEQFFGPGTRLTVL.

The V and J genes are TRBV10-1 and TRBJ1-3; D is ambiguous. V gave up 0 bases and J gave up 1 base, with 4 bases separating them. Looked up from germline, CDR1 is WNHNN and CDR2 is SYGVQD (reference sequence). The length of the CDR3 is 14 residues. As DNA, the CDR3 is TGCGCCAGCAGTGAGTCAGGGTCTGGAAACACCATATATTTT. Translated: CASSESGSGNTIYF.

The chain combines TRBV5-1 with TRBJ2-5; TRBD2 matches 9 bases. V lost 0 bases and J lost 5; bases outside the gene matches: 17. CDR3 size: 19 residues. CDR1 and CDR2 (germline): SGHRS, YFSETQ. CDR3 in amino acids: CASSLAILAGALKAETQYF. The DNA of the CDR3 is TGCGCCAGCAGCTTGGCCATATTAGCGGGGGCGCTAAAGGCCGAGACCCAGTACTTC.

The rearrangement uses TRBV19 and TRBJ2-3, with D possibly matching TRBD1 (5 bases). Germline CDR1 and CDR2: LNHDA and SQIVND (reference sequence). Trimming pared 6 bases from V and 4 bases from J, leaving 17 bases between. The CDR3 has 15 residues. In DNA, the CDR3 is TGTGCCAGTAGGGGAAACCAGGGCTCCGCAGATACGCAGTATTTT. As protein: CASRGNQGSADTQYF.

This rearrangement joins TRBV20-1 to TRBJ1-4; maybe TRBD1 (6 bases). The V and J ends lost 3 bases and 3 bases respectively, with 11 bases between them. Looked up from germline, CDR1 is DFQATT and CDR2 is SNEGSKA (reference sequence). The CDR3 consists of 14 residues. CDR3 sequence reads: CSASRAGANEKLFF. The CDR3, as DNA: TGCAGTGCTAGTAGGGCAGGGGCTAATGAAAAACTGTTTTTT.

The chain employs TRBV18 and TRBJ1-5; weak D call: TRBD1 (5 bases). Trimming removed 4 bases at V and 6 bases at J, with 22 bases between. This CDR3 has 17 amino acids. Per the germline V gene, CDR1 is KGHSH and CDR2 is LQKENI. CDR3 nucleotide sequence: TGTGCCAGCTCACTAATCCCGCCCGGACGGGACGGTCAGCCCCAGCATTTT. It codes for CASSLIPPGRDGQPQHF. Full variable domain (outside the CDR3, taken from reference TRBV18 and TRBJ1-5): NAGVMQNPRHLVRRRGQEARLRCSPMKGHSHVYWYRQLPEEGLKFMVYLQKENIIDESGMPKERFSAEFPKEGPSILRIQQVVRGDSAAYFCASSLIPPGRDGQPQHFGDGTRLSIL.

The chain uses TRBV6-5 and TRBJ1-4; 8 nucleotides match TRBD1. In germline, CDR1 is MNHEY, CDR2 SVGAGI. Trimming took 4 bases from V and 8 from J; bases not matched to a gene: 6. The CDR3 consists of 14 residues. CDR3 nucleotides: TGTGCCAGCAGTTTTAGGACAGGGTCCGAAAAACTGTTTTTT. Its protein product is CASSFRTGSEKLFF.

The chain combines TRBV19 with TRBJ1-5; 9 bases line up with TRBD1. The CDR3 runs 14 residues. Trimming cost V 1 base and J 6 bases; bases outside gene matches: 1. Germline CDR1 is LNHDA and CDR2 is SQIVND (reference sequence). CDR3 in amino acids: CASSIGQGGQPQHF. In nucleotides, the CDR3 is TGTGCCAGTAGTATAGGACAGGGGGGTCAGCCCCAGCATTTT.

V gene TRBV9 combines with J gene TRBJ2-2; the match to TRBD1 covers 9 bases. The CDR3 runs to 15 residues. The trim removed 4 bases at V and 5 bases at J, leaving 6 bases unmatched. Germline lookup yields CDR1 SGDLS and CDR2 YYNGEE. CDR3 amino acids: CASSLETGGTGELFF. Here the CDR3 DNA reads TGTGCCAGCAGCCTGGAGACAGGGGGTACCGGGGAGCTGTTTTTT.

Written as DNA, the CDR3 is TGTGCCAGCAGTGAAGCGCTTCAGGGACAGGCGCCCTACGAGCAGTACGTC. Encoded protein: CASSEALQGQAPYEQYV. The J gene is TRBJ2-7, the V gene TRBV2; 8 positions agree with TRBD1. CDR3 length: 17 residues. Germline V lookup: CDR1 SNHLY, CDR2 FYNNEI. Germline trimming cut 0 bases from V and 2 bases from J; bases unmatched to any gene: 9.

The chain joins TRBV18 to TRBJ1-1; 8 bases fit TRBD1. The CDR3 length is 14 residues. The V and J ends lost 4 bases and 4 bases, in that order; junction bases with no gene match: 5. The germline V gene encodes CDR1 KGHSH and CDR2 LQKENI. The chain's CDR3 is CASSRQGSGTEAFF. The CDR3 DNA is TGTGCCAGCTCACGACAGGGGAGTGGCACTGAAGCTTTCTTT.

The rearrangement joins TRBV5-8 to TRBJ2-5; 12 bases map to TRBD2. The CDR3 sequence is 14 residues long. V gave up 4 bases and J gave up 9 bases; unmatched junction bases: 7. CDR1 SGHTS and CDR2 YDEGEE come from the germline V gene. As DNA, the CDR3 is TGTGCCAGCAGCACCGGACTAGCGGGAAGGGCCCAGTACTTC. Translation: CASSTGLAGRAQYF.

This chain links TRBV27 with TRBJ1-1; no firm D call. Germline values: CDR1 MNHEY, CDR2 SMNVEV (reference sequence). V was clipped by 3 bases and J by 3 bases, with 8 bases between them. The CDR3 is made up of 13 amino acids. CDR3 sequence (DNA): TGTGCCAGCAGTTTGACCCTGGACACTGAAGCTTTCTTT. This codes for CASSLTLDTEAFF.

The chain employs TRBV5-1 and TRBJ2-5; D perhaps matches TRBD1 (6 bases). Germline loops: CDR1 SGHRS, CDR2 YFSETQ. Deletions cut 8 bases from V and 1 base from J, with 12 bases between. The CDR3 runs to 13 residues. The CDR3 DNA reads as TGCGCCAGTACGACAGGCCTCCAAGAGACCCAGTACTTC. This codes for CASTTGLQETQYF.

The chain joins TRBV18 to TRBJ1-5, with TRBD1 as a possible D gene (5 bases). V lost 6 bases, J lost 0 bases, and 21 bases lay in between. The CDR3 consists of 18 residues. The germline V gene encodes CDR1 KGHSH and CDR2 LQKENI. The CDR3 spells CASSLSDIRGYSNQPQHF. CDR3 nucleotides: TGTGCCAGCTCCCTGAGCGACATACGGGGGTATAGCAATCAGCCCCAGCATTTT.